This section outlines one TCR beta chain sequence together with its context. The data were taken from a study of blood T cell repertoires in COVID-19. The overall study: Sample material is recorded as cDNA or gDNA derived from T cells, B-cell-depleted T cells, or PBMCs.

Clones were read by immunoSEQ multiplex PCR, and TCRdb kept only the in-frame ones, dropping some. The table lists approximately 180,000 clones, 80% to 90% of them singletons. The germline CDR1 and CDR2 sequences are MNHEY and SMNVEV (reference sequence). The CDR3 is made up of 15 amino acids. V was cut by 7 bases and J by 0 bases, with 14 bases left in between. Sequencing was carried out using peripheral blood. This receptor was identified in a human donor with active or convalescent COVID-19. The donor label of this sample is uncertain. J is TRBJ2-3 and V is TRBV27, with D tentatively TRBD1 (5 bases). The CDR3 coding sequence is TGTGCCAGCAACCCCCTAGGGGCTAGCACAGATACGCAGTATTTT. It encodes CASNPLGASTDTQYF.